These 29 T cell receptor beta chains originate from one sample sequenced in a study of cytomegalovirus exposure and HLA in healthy donors. Primers: 60 Vbeta forward and 13 Jbeta reverse. Some clones are missing from TCRdb's copy, which holds only in-frame ones; the method was immunoSEQ multiplex PCR. The table shows about 180,000 clones, with roughly 75% occurring only once. The specimen was PBMCs. These receptors all stem from a woman aged 30 to 39 in good health and CMV-seronegative.

This chain joins TRBV5-1 and TRBJ2-2; D perhaps matches TRBD2 (7 bases). CDR3 length: 16 residues. Germline V gives CDR1 SGHRS, CDR2 YFSETQ. The ends were cut back, 0 bases at V and 2 bases at J, with 11 bases in the middle. The DNA for the CDR3 is TGCGCCAGCAGCTTGGTGGGGGGGCTCAACACCGGGGAGCTGTTTTTT. Translation: CASSLVGGLNTGELFF.

V usage is TRBV9 and J usage is TRBJ2-3; 9 bases agree with TRBD2. With V trimmed by 0 bases and J by 2 bases, 10 bases remained unmatched. The CDR3 covers 18 residues. The germline V gene encodes CDR1 SGDLS and CDR2 YYNGEE. The CDR3 coding sequence is TGTGCCAGCAGCGTAGGAGGGTGGGCGGGGGGGACCACAGATACGCAGTATTTT. Translating it yields CASSVGGWAGGTTDTQYF.

The J gene is TRBJ1-6, the V gene TRBV27; D remains unclear. The germline CDR1 and CDR2 sequences are MNHEY and SMNVEV (reference sequence). The CDR3 loop spans 15 amino acids. Trimming cost V 5 bases and J 10 bases, with 18 bases left between them. CDR3 amino acids: CASSLLGGAKSPLHF. In DNA, the CDR3 is TGTGCCAGCAGTCTCTTGGGAGGCGCCAAATCACCCCTCCACTTT.

This clone came up a few times. V and J are TRBV5-1 and TRBJ2-7, with D perhaps TRBD2 (6 bases). Per the germline V gene, CDR1 is SGHRS and CDR2 is YFSETQ. V dropped 5 bases and J dropped 4 bases, with 16 bases sitting between them. The CDR3 contains 14 residues. The CDR3 sequence is CASSPSSGLYEQYF. The CDR3 coding sequence is TGCGCCAGCAGTCCATCCTCGGGACTTTACGAGCAGTACTTC.

The chain combines TRBV5-8 with TRBJ2-1; 14 bases are a match to TRBD2. V lost 4 bases, J lost 4 bases, and 7 bases stayed unmatched. Germline V gene sequence: CDR1 SGHTS, CDR2 YDEGEE. CDR3 length: 17 residues. CDR3 region: CASSIRLAGGPYNEQFF. CDR3 in DNA: TGTGCCAGCAGCATTCGACTAGCGGGGGGGCCGTACAATGAGCAGTTCTTC. Based on the CDR3 plus reference TRBV5-8 and TRBJ2-1, the full variable domain is EAGVTQSPTHLIKTRGQQATLRCSPISGHTSVYWYQQALGLGLQFLLWYDEGEERNRGNFPPRFSGRQFPNYSSELNVNALELEDSALYLCASSIRLAGGPYNEQFFGPGTRLTVL.

The chain couples TRBV5-1 to TRBJ2-7, with 9 bases identical to TRBD1. CDR3 length: 16 residues. Germline values: CDR1 SGHRS, CDR2 YFSETQ. Trimming cost V 0 bases and J 1 base; bases outside gene matches: 5. CDR3: CASSLAVGTGSYEQYF. The CDR3 nucleotides read TGCGCCAGCAGCTTGGCCGTTGGGACAGGGTCCTACGAGCAGTACTTC.

This chain joins TRBV30 and TRBJ1-4; D is undetermined. This CDR3 contains 14 residues. Germline-derived CDR1 and CDR2 are GTSNPN and SVGIG (reference sequence). The V end was cut by 4 bases, the J end by 1 base, with 10 bases between. CDR3 loop: CAWTPLLTNEKLFF. The CDR3 nucleotides read TGTGCCTGGACTCCCCTCTTAACTAATGAAAAACTGTTTTTT.

This clone was picked up one time. V is TRBV7-9 and J is TRBJ1-2; 10 bases line up with TRBD1. The CDR3 consists of 16 residues. With 5 bases clipped from V and 3 bases from J, the junction kept 9 bases outside the gene matches. CDR1 and CDR2 (germline): SEHNR, FQNEAQ (reference sequence). The CDR3 DNA sequence: TGTGCCAGCAGCCCCGGACAGGGGGGCTTTGACTATGGCTACACCTTC. Its protein product is CASSPGQGGFDYGYTF. Variable domain in full (rest from reference TRBV7-9 and TRBJ1-2): DTGVSQNPRHKITKRGQNVTFRCDPISEHNRLYWYRQTLGQGPEFLTYFQNEAQLEKSRLLSDRFSAERPKGSFSTLEIQRTEQGDSAMYLCASSPGQGGFDYGYTFGSGTRLTVV.

The chain joins TRBV19 to TRBJ2-7; 11 nucleotides align to TRBD1. The germline V gene encodes CDR1 LNHDA and CDR2 SQIVND (reference sequence). J lost 6 bases, V lost 6 bases, and 7 bases had no gene match. The CDR3 contains 14 residues. CDR3 in amino acids: CASSRRDRGSEQYF. The CDR3 DNA sequence: TGTGCCAGTAGCCGCCGGGACAGGGGGTCCGAGCAGTACTTC.

The sample holds one count of this clone. This chain joins TRBV5-1 and TRBJ1-4; the D is unclear. The germline V gene has CDR1 SGHRS and CDR2 YFSETQ. The CDR3 covers 14 residues. Trimming removed 5 bases from V and 0 bases from J, with 8 bases in between. CDR3 amino acids: CASRMAATNEKLFF. In nucleotides, the CDR3 is TGCGCCAGCAGAATGGCAGCAACTAATGAAAAACTGTTTTTT.

J is TRBJ1-5 and V is TRBV19, with 8 bases identical to TRBD1. The CDR3 has 15 residues. Per germline, CDR1 LNHDA and CDR2 SQIVND (reference sequence). Trimming at V came to 5 bases and at J to 3 bases, leaving 6 bases not matched to a gene. Here the CDR3 reads CASSYGTGHNQPQHF. As DNA, the CDR3 is TGTGCCAGTAGTTACGGGACAGGACACAATCAGCCCCAGCATTTT.

This clone appeared a few times. The chain combines TRBV19 with TRBJ2-7; no reliable D call. The germline V and J ends were trimmed by 8 bases and 1 base, with 12 bases remaining between them. The length of the CDR3 is 13 residues. From germline, CDR1 is LNHDA and CDR2 SQIVND (reference sequence). In DNA form, the CDR3 reads TGTGCCAGTTCCATCGACTGGTCCTACGAGCAGTACTTC. Protein sequence: CASSIDWSYEQYF.

V is TRBV2 and J is TRBJ1-6; 9 positions agree with TRBD1. With V trimmed by 5 bases and J by 6 bases, 5 bases remained unmatched. This CDR3 has 15 amino acids. The germline gives CDR1 SNHLY, CDR2 FYNNEI. The CDR3 DNA follows: TGTGCCAGCAGTTTAGACAGGGGGACTAATTCACCCCTCCACTTT. It specifies CASSLDRGTNSPLHF.

The chain joins TRBV6-1 to TRBJ1-2, with TRBD1 matching 7 bases. V lost 4 bases, J lost 4 bases, and 21 bases stayed unmatched. The CDR3 consists of 19 residues. Germline lookup yields CDR1 MNHNS and CDR2 SASEGT. The CDR3 region is CASSVLFSSLRQGSYGYTF. Here the CDR3 DNA reads TGTGCCAGCAGTGTACTTTTTAGCTCCCTTAGACAGGGAAGCTATGGCTACACCTTC.

The genes are TRBV5-1 and TRBJ1-4, with 8 bases identical to TRBD1. Per the germline V gene, CDR1 is SGHRS and CDR2 is YFSETQ. The trim removed 4 bases at V and 3 bases at J, leaving 5 bases unmatched. The CDR3 runs to 15 residues. The DNA of the CDR3 is TGCGCCAGCAGCGGCCAGGGGGCATCTAATGAAAAACTGTTTTTT. It encodes CASSGQGASNEKLFF.

This clone was seen a handful of times. J is TRBJ2-1 and V is TRBV27; 14 nucleotides align to TRBD2. This CDR3 spans 17 amino acids. Germline loops: CDR1 MNHEY, CDR2 SMNVEV (reference sequence). After removal of 4 bases from V and 9 bases from J, the junction contained 11 bases not matched to a gene. In nucleotides, the CDR3 is TGTGCCAGCAGTTCACCCGGGACTAGCGGGGGCCGGGGTGAGCAGTTCTTC. Amino acid sequence: CASSSPGTSGGRGEQFF.

V is TRBV6-5 and J is TRBJ1-1; 8 bases fit TRBD1. The CDR3 is 13 amino acids. The junction had 5 bases not matched to a gene; V was cut back by 8 bases and J by 3 bases. Looked up from germline, CDR1 is MNHEY and CDR2 is SVGAGI. The CDR3 region is CASSNRGDTEAFF. The CDR3 DNA follows: TGTGCCAGCTCAAACAGGGGGGACACTGAAGCTTTCTTT.

The chain has TRBV30 and TRBJ1-1; the match to TRBD1 covers 10 bases. J was trimmed by 1 base and V by 8 bases; bases with no gene match: 7. The germline V gene encodes CDR1 GTSNPN and CDR2 SVGIG (reference sequence). The CDR3 length is 14 residues. CDR3 in DNA: TGTGCCGGAGGACAGGGGGTTACGAACACTGAAGCTTTCTTT. It specifies CAGGQGVTNTEAFF.

The chain combines TRBV10-3 with TRBJ2-3, with D possibly being TRBD1 (6 bases). Germline loops: CDR1 ENHRY, CDR2 SYGVKD. The CDR3 has 14 amino acids. The germline V and J ends were trimmed by 7 bases and 6 bases, with 17 bases remaining between them. CDR3 loop: CAINRDIVVDTQYF. In DNA, the CDR3 is TGTGCCATCAATCGGGACATCGTGGTGGATACGCAGTATTTT.

On this clone itself: Other DNA sequences in this sample translate to the same CDR3. V usage is TRBV9 and J usage is TRBJ2-7; D might be TRBD1 (6 bases). Germline-derived CDR1 and CDR2 are SGDLS and YYNGEE. V was shortened by 0 bases and J by 4 bases, with 14 bases between the two germline ends. This CDR3 is 15 amino acids long. CDR3 amino acids: CASSVASFGQYEQYF. For the CDR3, the DNA is TGTGCCAGCAGCGTAGCTTCCTTTGGACAGTACGAGCAGTACTTC.

The chain carries TRBV2 and TRBJ1-2; D is uncertain. CDR1 is SNHLY, CDR2 FYNNEI, per germline. The CDR3 length is 13 residues. V shed 7 bases and J shed 0 bases, with 9 bases lying between them. CDR3 amino acids: CASKRSANYGYTF. CDR3 DNA: TGTGCCAGCAAGCGCAGTGCTAACTATGGCTACACCTTC.

This chain uses TRBV9 with TRBJ1-6, with 8 nucleotides matching TRBD1. V was pared by 4 bases and J by 8 bases, with 8 bases of the junction left unmatched. This CDR3 is built from 15 residues. Germline V gene data show CDR1 as SGDLS and CDR2 as YYNGEE. The CDR3 coding sequence is TGTGCCAGCAGCACCGCCGGACAGGGTGATTCACCCCTCCACTTT. This sequence encodes CASSTAGQGDSPLHF.

This clone was seen only a few times. DNA for the CDR3: TGTGCCAGCAGCCAAGAACCAGGGGATGGCTACACCTTC. Protein product: CASSQEPGDGYTF. The genes are TRBV4-2 and TRBJ1-2, with a tentative D call TRBD1 (6 bases). With 0 bases removed from V and 6 bases from J, the gap between germline ends came to 8 bases. Germline assignment: CDR1 LGHNA and CDR2 YNFKEQ. This CDR3 is built from 13 residues.

The chain recombines TRBV6-5 with TRBJ2-5; 9 bases are a match to TRBD1. The end of the DNA fits TRBJ2-7 better, so the J call may be wrong. Germline assignment: CDR1 MNHEY and CDR2 SVGAGI. There are 15 residues in the CDR3. DNA for the CDR3: TGTGCCAGCAGCCTACCGGGACAGGGTCTGGGCGAGCAGTACTTC. Translating gives CASSLPGQGLGEQYF.

The V call is TRBV6-5, the J call TRBJ2-7, with a weak D call TRBD2 (5 bases). V lost 4 bases to trimming and J lost 6 bases, with 13 bases between them. This CDR3 region has 13 residues. In germline, CDR1 is MNHEY, CDR2 SVGAGI. CDR3 bases: TGTGCCAGCAGTTTTGGACTCAAGGCCGAGCAGTACTTC. Protein sequence: CASSFGLKAEQYF.

The rearrangement joins TRBV2 to TRBJ2-3; 11 bases fit TRBD2. The CDR3 contains 17 residues. Trimming cost V 2 bases and J 3 bases; bases outside gene matches: 7. Germline-derived CDR1 and CDR2 are SNHLY and FYNNEI. CDR3 sequence (DNA): TGTGCCAGCAGTGAATCCCTAGCGGGGGGTAAAACAGATACGCAGTATTTT. This codes for CASSESLAGGKTDTQYF.

This rearrangement joins TRBV19 to TRBJ2-5; 10 nucleotides agree with TRBD2. The CDR3 length is 14 residues. V dropped 3 bases and J dropped 7; count of bases not matched to a gene: 5. The germline V gene encodes CDR1 LNHDA and CDR2 SQIVND (reference sequence). CDR3 sequence (DNA): TGTGCCAGTAGTATCACTAGCGGGGCCGGGACCCAGTACTTC. Its protein is CASSITSGAGTQYF.

The rearrangement joins TRBV7-3 to TRBJ1-2, with 7 positions matching TRBD1. The CDR3 runs 13 residues. Germline V gives CDR1 SGHTA, CDR2 FQGTGA. The ends lost 8 bases at V and 4 bases at J; junction bases unmatched: 7. The CDR3, as DNA: TGTGCCAGCGCACCGGGACAGATCTATGGCTACACCTTC. It specifies CASAPGQIYGYTF.

The rearrangement uses TRBV7-6 and TRBJ2-1; 7 bases line up with TRBD2. CDR3 size: 15 residues. CDR1 SGHVS and CDR2 FNYEAQ come from the germline V gene. After removal of 5 bases from V and 4 bases from J, the junction contained 8 bases not matched to a gene. Here the CDR3 reads CASSLGGGTYNEQFF. In nucleotides, the CDR3 is TGTGCCAGCAGCCTGGGGGGGGGAACGTACAATGAGCAGTTCTTC.